Listed here are 20 T cell receptor beta chains from one sample, sequenced in a study of T cells in Graves' hyperthyroidism and ophthalmopathy. TCR beta CDR3 regions were amplified from RNA transcripts. During a first-round RT-PCR of the TCR CDR3, the HTBI primer set was used. TCRdb reprocessed the multiplex PCR reads via MiXCR and lists one record per CDR3 protein. The table records around 350,000 distinct CDR3 sequences, 15% of them present only once. The sequenced sample was blood. Source of these receptors: a woman in her sixties or seventies with Graves' ophthalmopathy.

The chain carries TRBV12-3 or TRBV12-4 and TRBJ2-4; 7 bases match TRBD2. Unmatched junction bases numbered 5, after V lost 6 bases and J lost 0 bases. The CDR3 sequence is 15 residues long. The CDR3 coding sequence is TGTGCCAGCAGGGGGGGGTGGGAAGCCAAAAACATTCAGTACTTC. It encodes CASRGGWEAKNIQYF.

This clonotype occurred many times. The chain carries TRBV5-1 and TRBJ2-1, with D perhaps matching TRBD1 (6 bases). Germline CDR1 is SGHRS and CDR2 is YFSETQ. With 2 bases removed from V and 10 bases from J, the gap between germline ends came to 10 bases. The length of the CDR3 is 12 residues. The DNA for the CDR3 is TGCGCCAGCAGCTTTACAGGGTTGGAGCAGTTCTTC. This codes for CASSFTGLEQFF.

This chain connects TRBV7-9 to TRBJ2-3; D may correspond to TRBD1 or TRBD2 (7 bases each). V was cut by 7 bases and J by 5 bases, with 16 bases left in between. The CDR3 spans 14 residues. The V gene's germline CDR1 is SEHNR and CDR2 FQNEAQ (reference sequence). CDR3: CASNQGEGGDTQYF. The CDR3 DNA follows: TGTGCCAGCAACCAGGGGGAGGGAGGAGATACGCAGTATTTT. Complete variable domain (other parts from reference TRBV7-9 and TRBJ2-3): DTGVSQNPRHKITKRGQNVTFRCDPISEHNRLYWYRQTLGQGPEFLTYFQNEAQLEKSRLLSDRFSAERPKGSFSTLEIQRTEQGDSAMYLCASNQGEGGDTQYFGPGTRLTVL.

This clonotype was detected a few times. V and J are TRBV6-1 and TRBJ2-3; D unresolved. Germline CDR1 and CDR2: MNHNS and SASEGT. Trimming left V 4 bases short and J 4 bases short, with 6 bases between. This CDR3 has 12 residues. The CDR3 DNA follows: TGTGCCAGCAGTGGGTTCCCAGATACGCAGTATTTT. Translating it yields CASSGFPDTQYF.

The chain employs TRBV6-2 or TRBV6-3 and TRBJ2-7, with D maybe TRBD2 (5 bases). Germline V gives CDR1 MNHEY, CDR2 SVGEGT. The CDR3 covers 14 residues. V lost 6 bases and J 4 bases, leaving 16 bases between the germline ends. The CDR3 loop is CASRGDPATYEQYF. In DNA form, the CDR3 reads TGTGCCAGCAGGGGAGACCCGGCCACTTACGAGCAGTACTTC.

The chain carries TRBV7-3 and TRBJ2-3; D is possibly TRBD2 (7 bases). Trimming took 3 bases from V and 5 from J, leaving 12 bases between them. Germline CDR1 and CDR2: SGHTA and FQGTGA. The CDR3 contains 14 residues. Here the CDR3 DNA reads TGTGCCAGCAGCTTGGGGGGAGGGGGAGATACGCAGTATTTT. Translating it yields CASSLGGGGDTQYF.

This clonotype has ten or more counts. The V and J genes are TRBV20-1 and TRBJ2-7; 12 bases match TRBD2. V gave up 0 bases and J gave up 5 bases; unmatched junction bases: 14. Per the germline V gene, CDR1 is DFQATT and CDR2 is SNEGSKA (reference sequence). CDR3 length equals 18 residues. The CDR3 sequence is CSARDGGTSGQSWDEQYF. The CDR3 nucleotides are TGCAGTGCTAGAGATGGGGGGACTAGCGGGCAATCTTGGGACGAGCAGTACTTC.

The chain uses TRBV11-2 and TRBJ1-4; tentatively, D is TRBD1 (6 bases). The CDR3 totals 15 residues. V was pared by 1 base and J by 6 bases, with 12 bases between. Germline CDR1 SGHAT, CDR2 FQNNGV. CDR3 DNA sequence: TGTGCCAGCAGCTTAGGAGGGGGTCCCCATGAAAAACTGTTTTTT. Amino acid sequence: CASSLGGGPHEKLFF.

This sequence joins TRBV7-9 and TRBJ2-7; TRBD1 matches 9 bases. This CDR3 has 14 residues. Germline V lookup: CDR1 SEHNR, CDR2 FQNEAQ (reference sequence). The V gene end was trimmed by 5 bases and the J gene end by 3 bases; junction bases not matched to a gene: 5. CDR3 sequence: CASSDRDRDYEQYF. The DNA of the CDR3 is TGTGCCAGCAGCGATCGGGACAGGGACTACGAGCAGTACTTC.

This clonotype was seen only a few times. This rearrangement joins TRBV6-1 to TRBJ1-4; 7 bases are a match to TRBD1. The CDR3 contains 15 residues. Germline CDR1 MNHNS, CDR2 SASEGT. With 6 bases clipped from V and 2 bases from J, the junction kept 6 bases outside the gene matches. The CDR3 here is CASSGPTGTNEKLFF. The CDR3 DNA reads TGTGCCAGCAGCGGACCGACAGGGACTAATGAAAAACTGTTTTTT.

The chain joins TRBV28 to TRBJ2-2; TRBD1 matches 11 bases. With V trimmed by 5 bases and J by 0 bases, 11 bases remained unmatched. The CDR3 is 19 amino acids. CDR1 MDHEN and CDR2 SYDVKM come from the germline V gene. The CDR3 DNA sequence: TGTGCCAGCAGTGTCCCCGGGACAGGGGGTTTCGCGAACACCGGGGAGCTGTTTTTT. It codes for CASSVPGTGGFANTGELFF.

This clonotype has at least ten counts. This sequence joins TRBV3-1 and TRBJ1-2; a possible D gene is TRBD1 (6 bases). CDR3 length equals 14 residues. Trimming removed 3 bases from V and 4 bases from J, with 12 bases in between. The germline CDR1 and CDR2 sequences are LGHDT and YNNKEL (reference sequence). In DNA, the CDR3 is TGTGCCAGCAGCCAGACGACAGGAGTCTATGGCTACACCTTC. As protein: CASSQTTGVYGYTF.

The V and J genes are TRBV11-2 and TRBJ1-3; no clear D. V was shortened by 5 bases and J by 4 bases, with 15 bases between the two germline ends. The CDR3 is made up of 15 amino acids. The germline CDR1 and CDR2 sequences are SGHAT and FQNNGV. CDR3 bases: TGTGCCAGCAGCCAAGATCTTAATGGAGGAAACACCATATATTTT. Amino acid sequence: CASSQDLNGGNTIYF.

This sequence joins TRBV5-1 and TRBJ2-1; 11 bases line up with TRBD2. Germline V CDR1 and CDR2: SGHRS, YFSETQ. CDR3 size: 13 residues. J lost 6 bases, V lost 4 bases, and 0 bases had no gene match. CDR3 coding DNA: TGCGCCAGCAGCGGGACTAGCGGCAATGAGCAGTTCTTC. As protein: CASSGTSGNEQFF.

This clonotype has at least ten counts. The J gene is TRBJ2-5, the V gene TRBV11-2, with D perhaps TRBD2 (6 bases). V was trimmed by 7 bases and J by 5 bases, leaving 20 bases between them. This CDR3 has 15 amino acids. Germline-derived CDR1 and CDR2 are SGHAT and FQNNGV. This chain's CDR3 is CASIKDGSVSETQYF. CDR3 coding DNA: TGTGCCAGCATCAAGGACGGGAGTGTTTCGGAGACCCAGTACTTC.

The V and J genes are TRBV11-2 and TRBJ2-3, with 10 nucleotides matching TRBD2. The V gene's germline CDR1 is SGHAT and CDR2 FQNNGV. Germline trimming cut 1 base from V and 5 bases from J; bases unmatched to any gene: 9. The CDR3 covers 17 residues. CDR3 DNA: TGTGCCAGCAGCTTAGTGGGGGAGCGGGAGGGAGGAGATACGCAGTATTTT. It yields the protein CASSLVGEREGGDTQYF.

This clonotype has a count of ten or more. This chain joins TRBV11-2 and TRBJ2-5; the match to TRBD1 covers 10 bases. Germline V gives CDR1 SGHAT, CDR2 FQNNGV. Trimming removed 3 bases from V and 5 bases from J; junction bases left unmatched: 3. The CDR3 consists of 14 residues. Here the CDR3 DNA reads TGTGCCAGCAGCTTCAGACAGGGGGCGGAGACCCAGTACTTC. It yields the protein CASSFRQGAETQYF.

This clonotype was detected ten times or more. J is TRBJ2-1 and V is TRBV11-3; 12 bases line up with TRBD2. Per the germline V gene, CDR1 is SGHNT and CDR2 is YENEEA. V shed 4 bases and J 7 bases; nucleotides not matched to a gene: 5. CDR3 size: 15 residues. The CDR3 nucleotides read TGTGCCAGCAGCTCGTATACTAGCGGGAGGAATGAGCAGTTCTTC. Its protein product is CASSSYTSGRNEQFF. Supplemented by reference TRBV11-3 and TRBJ2-1, the full variable domain reads EAGVVQSPRYKIIEKKQPVAFWCNPISGHNTLYWYLQNLGQGPELLIRYENEEAVDDSQLPKDRFSAERLKGVDSTLKIQPAELGDSAVYLCASSSYTSGRNEQFFGPGTRLTVL.

This clonotype was observed at least ten times. The CDR3 spells CAWSRTGTDTQYF. The CDR3 DNA is TGTGCCTGGAGTAGGACAGGCACAGATACGCAGTATTTT. The chain joins TRBV30 to TRBJ2-3, with D perhaps matching TRBD1 (6 bases). Trimming pared 2 bases from V and 1 base from J, leaving 7 bases between. The CDR3 runs to 13 residues. Looked up from germline, CDR1 is GTSNPN and CDR2 is SVGIG (reference sequence).

In this sample, this clonotype turned up a few times. The chain couples TRBV4-1 to TRBJ2-7, with D tentatively TRBD1 or TRBD2 (5 bases each). Trimming took off 4 bases at V and 0 bases at J, with 13 bases between the two ends. The CDR3 is 15 amino acids. Germline V gene sequence: CDR1 MGHRA, CDR2 YSYEKL. The chain's CDR3 is CASSPVRGSSYEQYF. The DNA for the CDR3 is TGCGCCAGCAGCCCCGTGAGGGGAAGCTCCTACGAGCAGTACTTC.